The clone carrying this TCR beta chain was picked up one time. The source of the sample is a study of blood T cell repertoires in COVID-19. In the original workflow: Amplified reference gene primers provided the basis for estimating nucleated cell counts. TCRdb's table, derived via immunoSEQ multiplex PCR, lists solely in-frame clones and lacks some. The D gene and trimming were derived from the DNA, and the V and J assignments and clone size from that table. The profile shows 200,000 to 300,000 clones, 65% to 90% of them singletons. In germline, CDR1 is LGHDT, CDR2 YNNKEL (reference sequence). V lost 4 bases, J lost 2 bases, and 14 bases lay in between. This CDR3 region has 15 residues.

The sequence was obtained from a man younger than 40 with active or convalescent COVID-19. J is TRBJ1-1 and V is TRBV3-1 (or the pseudogene TRBV3-2); the D gene is possibly TRBD1 (6 bases). The sequenced sample consisted of peripheral blood. The CDR3, as DNA: TGTGCCAGCAGCCGACGGGGGGGCGGAAACACTGAAGCTTTCTTT. As protein: CASSRRGGGNTEAFF.